One sample yielded the 30 T cell receptor beta chains listed below, sequenced in a study of shared clonotypes between healthy human individuals. Assay used: immunoSEQ multiplex PCR; TCRdb lists only in-frame clones, some missing. The sample includes over 850,000 clones, roughly 74% of them seen just once. The sequenced sample consisted of memory CD4+ T cells from PBMCs. Specified subset: CD45RA-negative fraction. All receptors derive from a man aged 18 to 29 in good health. Some clones in this sample may be carry-over from other donors' samples.

The CDR3 DNA sequence: TGTGCCACCAGCAGAGAATTGGCTATGAACACTGAAGCTTTCTTT. It specifies CATSRELAMNTEAFF. The chain couples TRBV15 to TRBJ1-1; D remains ambiguous. Trimming stripped 0 bases from V and 0 bases from J, with 8 bases between. Germline assignment: CDR1 LNHNV and CDR2 YYDKDF (reference sequence). The CDR3 extends over 15 amino acids.

The chain employs TRBV5-6 and TRBJ2-7; no clear D gene. CDR3 length: 12 residues. Germline CDR1 is SGHDT and CDR2 is YYEEEE. The V end lost 4 bases, the J end lost 6 bases, and 11 bases lay between the germline ends. CDR3 protein: CASSRPGGEQYF. Here the CDR3 DNA reads TGTGCCAGCAGCCGGCCGGGCGGCGAGCAGTACTTC.

This chain connects TRBV29-1 to TRBJ2-5; 7 bases map to TRBD2. The CDR3 sequence is 11 residues long. Germline CDR1 and CDR2: SQVTM and ANQGSEA. With 5 bases clipped from V and 4 bases from J, the junction kept 1 base outside the gene matches. CDR3 residues: CSVSGGETQYF. In DNA, the CDR3 is TGCAGCGTTTCGGGGGGAGAGACCCAGTACTTC.

The chain uses TRBV7-2 and TRBJ2-5; perhaps TRBD2 as D (6 bases). Looked up from germline, CDR1 is SGHTA and CDR2 is FQGNSA. This CDR3 has 13 amino acids. Trimming took off 3 bases at V and 7 bases at J, with 12 bases between the two ends. The CDR3 reads CASSFTTAGTQYF. The CDR3, as DNA: TGTGCCAGCAGCTTCACCACAGCGGGGACCCAGTACTTC.

CDR3 amino acids: CASSAEGTFHEQFF. The CDR3 DNA sequence: TGTGCCAGCAGCGCAGAGGGGACTTTTCATGAGCAGTTCTTC. The chain employs TRBV7-8 and TRBJ2-1, with a weak D call TRBD2 (6 bases). Per the germline V gene, CDR1 is SGHVS and CDR2 is FQNEAQ. CDR3 size: 14 residues. Trimming pared 5 bases from V and 8 bases from J, leaving 16 bases between.

The chain uses TRBV4-1 and TRBJ2-7; D unresolved. The CDR3 is made up of 14 amino acids. Trimming removed 1 base at V and 4 bases at J, with 11 bases between. CDR1 is MGHRA and CDR2 is YSYEKL in the germline V gene. For the CDR3, the DNA is TGCGCCAGCAGCCAAGTTTCCGCGATTTACGAGCAGTACTTC. It yields the protein CASSQVSAIYEQYF.

This clone was detected ten times or more. This sequence joins TRBV29-1 and TRBJ1-5; D uncertain. V lost 4 bases and J 0 bases, leaving 10 bases between the germline ends. Germline V gene lookup returns CDR1 SQVTM and CDR2 ANQGSEA. This CDR3 has 14 amino acids. DNA for the CDR3: TGCAGCGTTGCTGCATCTAATAGCAATCAGCCCCAGCATTTT. Its protein product is CSVAASNSNQPQHF.

The chain couples TRBV28 to TRBJ1-4, with no clear D. The CDR3 consists of 15 residues. Germline CDR1 is MDHEN and CDR2 is SYDVKM. V was pared by 5 bases and J by 0 bases, with 10 bases between. CDR3 residues: CASSILGTTNEKLFF. DNA of the CDR3: TGTGCCAGCAGTATCTTAGGGACAACTAATGAAAAACTGTTTTTT.

The chain combines TRBV2 with TRBJ1-5; a weak D match, TRBD1 (5 bases). The CDR3 is 14 residues long. Trimming stripped 6 bases from V and 5 bases from J, with 14 bases between. Looked up from germline, CDR1 is SNHLY and CDR2 is FYNNEI. The CDR3 bases are TGTGCCAGCAGCCCCATTGGGGGGGATCAGCCCCAGCATTTT. It codes for CASSPIGGDQPQHF.

The CDR3 loop is CASSLLGQGAEEQYF. The DNA of the CDR3 is TGCGCCAGCAGCTTGTTGGGACAGGGGGCAGAGGAGCAGTACTTC. The V and J genes are TRBV5-1 and TRBJ2-7, with 12 bases lining up with TRBD1. CDR1 and CDR2 (germline): SGHRS, YFSETQ. The CDR3 covers 15 residues. Germline trimming cut 1 base from V and 7 bases from J; bases unmatched to any gene: 6.

The chain combines TRBV18 with TRBJ2-7; the match to TRBD1 covers 7 bases. With 6 bases clipped from V and 6 bases from J, the junction kept 5 bases outside the gene matches. This CDR3 region has 12 residues. Germline CDR1 reads KGHSH; CDR2 reads LQKENI. CDR3 DNA: TGTGCCAGCTCTCCCCAGGGGGTCGAGCAGTACTTC. Translating it yields CASSPQGVEQYF.

The V gene is TRBV5-1, the J gene TRBJ1-3, with D unclear. V lost 4 bases and J 1 base, leaving 12 bases between the germline ends. This CDR3 has 15 amino acids. Germline CDR1 SGHRS, CDR2 YFSETQ. The CDR3 bases are TGCGCCAGCAGCCAAGCGGGTACATCTGGAAACACCATATATTTT. This sequence encodes CASSQAGTSGNTIYF.

The J gene is TRBJ2-5, the V gene TRBV5-4; 12 bases map to TRBD2. V was clipped by 4 bases and J by 3 bases; unmatched bases: 7. CDR3 length: 16 amino acids. Germline CDR1 is SGHNT and CDR2 is YYREEE (reference sequence). CDR3 nucleotide sequence: TGTGCCAGCAGCCCGACTAGCGGGAGAGCTAAAGAGACCCAGTACTTC. As protein: CASSPTSGRAKETQYF. Combining the CDR3 with reference TRBV5-4 and TRBJ2-5 gives the whole variable domain ETGVTQSPTHLIKTRGQQVTLRCSSQSGHNTVSWYQQALGQGPQFIFQYYREEENGRGNFPPRFSGLQFPNYSSELNVNALELDDSALYLCASSPTSGRAKETQYFGPGTRLLVL.

This rearrangement joins TRBV28 to TRBJ2-5; weak D call: TRBD1 (6 bases). V was pared by 8 bases and J by 4 bases, with 14 bases between. Looked up from germline, CDR1 is MDHEN and CDR2 is SYDVKM. The CDR3 loop spans 13 amino acids. The CDR3 sequence is CASLEGQRETQYF. DNA for the CDR3: TGTGCCAGCTTAGAAGGACAGAGAGAGACCCAGTACTTC.

This rearrangement joins TRBV5-6 to TRBJ1-2; 8 nucleotides agree with TRBD1. This CDR3 has 15 amino acids. Unmatched junction bases numbered 9, after V lost 4 bases and J lost 4 bases. Germline assignment: CDR1 SGHDT and CDR2 YYEEEE. CDR3 in amino acids: CASSEKDRAGYGYTF. The CDR3 DNA sequence: TGTGCCAGCAGCGAGAAGGACAGGGCGGGCTATGGCTACACCTTC.

The chain couples TRBV5-1 to TRBJ2-3; 10 bases align to TRBD2. CDR3 size: 15 residues. V lost 4 bases to trimming and J lost 0 bases; unmatched junction nucleotides: 2. Germline CDR1 SGHRS, CDR2 YFSETQ. CDR3 nucleotides: TGCGCCAGCAGCCCACTAGCGGGGAGCACAGATACGCAGTATTTT. Protein: CASSPLAGSTDTQYF.

The chain has TRBV7-2 and TRBJ2-3; D is possibly TRBD2 (5 bases). The germline CDR1 and CDR2 sequences are SGHTA and FQGNSA. The CDR3 has 13 amino acids. Between the trimmed V and J ends, which lost 5 bases and 4 bases, there was a span of 10 bases. CDR3 region: CASSGWTADTQYF. CDR3 nucleotides: TGTGCCAGCAGCGGTTGGACTGCAGATACGCAGTATTTT.

In its sample, this clone was seen many times. The gene calls are TRBV7-2 and TRBJ2-5; D is possibly TRBD2 (5 bases). The CDR3 extends over 13 amino acids. V lost 6 bases and J lost 5, with 13 bases in between. Per germline, CDR1 SGHTA and CDR2 FQGNSA. The CDR3 protein is CASSFGAVETQYF. As DNA, the CDR3 is TGTGCCAGCAGTTTCGGAGCGGTGGAGACCCAGTACTTC.

The sample holds a few counts of this clone. The chain has TRBV28 and TRBJ2-7; TRBD1 or TRBD2 may be the D gene (6 bases each). V was cut by 8 bases and J by 6 bases, with 26 bases left in between. CDR3 size: 16 residues. The germline V gene has CDR1 MDHEN and CDR2 SYDVKM. CDR3 in DNA: TGTGCCAGCCCTCCTCCTCGGGGGCAGCCGGAGGTCGAGCAGTACTTC. Residues: CASPPPRGQPEVEQYF.

This rearrangement joins TRBV28 to TRBJ2-5; D is unresolved. TRBJ2-7 matches the DNA end more closely, so the J call is doubtful. The germline V gene has CDR1 MDHEN and CDR2 SYDVKM. This CDR3 has 13 amino acids. CDR3 sequence reads: CASTPRSSYEQYF. The CDR3 DNA follows: TGTGCCAGCACCCCAAGGAGCTCCTACGAGCAGTACTTC.

V is TRBV29-1 and J is TRBJ2-5, with TRBD1 as a possible D gene (8 bases). Trimming pared 6 bases from V and 7 bases from J, leaving 15 bases between. CDR3 length equals 12 residues. Germline-derived CDR1 and CDR2 are SQVTM and ANQGSEA. CDR3: CSVGGTGGTQYF. CDR3 DNA: TGCAGCGTGGGGGGGACAGGCGGGACCCAGTACTTC.

The chain links TRBV28 to TRBJ1-1; D remains ambiguous. Between the trimmed V and J ends, which lost 7 bases and 11 bases, there was a span of 11 bases. Germline V gene sequence: CDR1 MDHEN, CDR2 SYDVKM. This CDR3 has 10 amino acids. For the CDR3, the DNA is TGTGCCAGCAAGCTGGTCAAGGCTTTCTTT. It specifies CASKLVKAFF.

The rearrangement links TRBV27 to TRBJ1-2; 7 positions agree with TRBD1. In germline, CDR1 is MNHEY, CDR2 SMNVEV (reference sequence). This CDR3 contains 14 residues. Trimming cost V 5 bases and J 7 bases; bases outside gene matches: 10. The chain's CDR3 is CASSRQGRVGGYTF. CDR3 DNA sequence: TGTGCCAGCAGTCGACAGGGTAGAGTTGGTGGCTACACCTTC.

To note about this clone: This clone may be a read error of a much larger clone one base away. The rearrangement links TRBV6-1 to TRBJ1-4; weak D call: TRBD1 (6 bases). This CDR3 comprises 12 residues. Trimming removed 6 bases from V and 9 bases from J, with 11 bases in between. Germline V CDR1 and CDR2: MNHNS, SASEGT. In DNA, the CDR3 is TGTGCCAGCAGGAGGGGGGCCAAAAAACTGTTTTTT. It encodes CASRRGAKKLFF.

V gene TRBV2 combines with J gene TRBJ2-1; 8 bases match TRBD1. The CDR3 contains 13 residues. With V trimmed by 2 bases and J by 7 bases, 1 base remained unmatched. Germline V gene data show CDR1 as SNHLY and CDR2 as FYNNEI. In DNA, the CDR3 is TGTGCCAGCAGTGAAACAGGGGGGAATGAGCAGTTCTTC. It is translated as CASSETGGNEQFF.

The chain carries TRBV7-9 and TRBJ2-2, with D perhaps matching TRBD1 (6 bases). V dropped 4 bases and J dropped 2 bases, with 11 bases sitting between them. The length of the CDR3 is 15 residues. Germline V CDR1 and CDR2: SEHNR, FQNEAQ (reference sequence). The CDR3: CASSSGTLNTGELFF. The CDR3 nucleotides are TGTGCCAGCAGCTCCGGGACACTCAACACCGGGGAGCTGTTTTTT.

V gene TRBV18 combines with J gene TRBJ2-1; D perhaps matches TRBD2 (6 bases). The V gene's germline CDR1 is KGHSH and CDR2 LQKENI. The CDR3 sequence is 16 residues long. V was shortened by 2 bases and J by 2 bases, with 13 bases between the two germline ends. In DNA, the CDR3 is TGTGCCAGCTCACCAGCTCCGACGGGGGCCTACAATGAGCAGTTCTTC. Encoded protein: CASSPAPTGAYNEQFF.

The V and J genes are TRBV5-4 and TRBJ2-7; 9 nucleotides align to TRBD1. There are 13 residues in the CDR3. Germline CDR1 SGHNT, CDR2 YYREEE (reference sequence). The ends lost 3 bases at V and 6 bases at J; junction bases unmatched: 4. The CDR3 coding sequence is TGTGCCAGCAGCTGGACAGGGGTTCCCGAGCAGTACTTC. Translating it yields CASSWTGVPEQYF.

This clone came up many times. CDR3 nucleotide sequence: TGTGCCAGCAGCGTAGATCCAGCGGGAGGTTACAATGAGCAGTTCTTC. Its protein is CASSVDPAGGYNEQFF. J is TRBJ2-1 and V is TRBV9, with 9 bases aligning to TRBD2. In germline, CDR1 is SGDLS, CDR2 YYNGEE. With V trimmed by 0 bases and J by 4 bases, 5 bases remained unmatched. The CDR3 sequence is 16 residues long.

The chain carries TRBV28 and TRBJ2-7, with 8 bases lining up with TRBD1. The J segment lost 2 bases and the V segment lost 6 bases, leaving 6 bases of the junction unmatched. Germline CDR1 reads MDHEN; CDR2 reads SYDVKM. This CDR3 is 14 amino acids long. CDR3 amino acids: CASSPPQGAYEQYF. The DNA of the CDR3 is TGTGCCAGCAGCCCTCCACAGGGGGCCTACGAGCAGTACTTC.